This TCR beta chain emerged from a study of patients and donors after allogeneic stem cell transplantation. A few counts support this clonotype. Via MiXCR, TCRdb re-called the RT-PCR reads, giving one row per CDR3 protein. The profile shows 410,000 or so distinct CDR3 sequences, 16% of them singletons. In germline, CDR1 is MNHEY, CDR2 SMNVEV (reference sequence). CDR3 size: 17 residues. Germline trimming cut 1 base from V and 1 base from J; bases unmatched to any gene: 4. The chain combines TRBV27 with TRBJ1-6; TRBD1 agrees at 7 bases. The TCR sequence derives from a human donor who was either an allogeneic HSCT recipient or a stem cell or donor lymphocyte infusion donor (not recorded which). It is not recorded whose cells these are; they may come from a transplant donor. The specimen sequenced was blood, either unsorted or a sorted T cell fraction (not recorded which). CDR3 nucleotide sequence: TGTGCCAGCAGTTTATTAGCAGGGGGGTCCTATAATTCACCCCTCCACTTT. It specifies CASSLLAGGSYNSPLHF.